These 5 T cell receptor beta chains came from one sample sequenced in a study of identifying expanded T cells in peripheral blood. This table comes from immunoSEQ multiplex PCR, and its TCRdb copy is limited to in-frame clones, with some not included. Among some 77,000 clones listed, approximately 90% were seen once. Source material: blood. These receptors all stem from a person aged 18 to 75 in good health.

The chain links TRBV28 to TRBJ1-5, with D maybe TRBD1 (5 bases). Germline-derived CDR1 and CDR2 are MDHEN and SYDVKM. V lost 10 bases and J lost 0, with 19 bases in between. The CDR3 runs to 16 residues. In DNA form, the CDR3 reads TGTGCCACCCTCCACGGGGGTCCTCTTAGCAATCAGCCCCAGCATTTT. Translation: CATLHGGPLSNQPQHF.

This chain uses TRBV2 with TRBJ1-2; 8 nucleotides align to TRBD1. The J segment lost 4 bases and the V segment lost 10 bases, leaving 11 bases of the junction unmatched. Germline V gives CDR1 SNHLY, CDR2 FYNNEI. The CDR3 covers 14 residues. The CDR3 spells CATKTGEDLYGYTF. The CDR3 DNA follows: TGTGCCACCAAGACAGGGGAAGACCTCTATGGCTACACCTTC. Looking up the rest from reference TRBV2 and TRBJ1-2 gives the full variable domain: EPEVTQTPSHQVTQMGQEVILRCVPISNHLYFYWYRQILGQKVEFLVSFYNNEISEKSEIFDDQFSVERPDGSNFTLKIRSTKLEDSAMYFCATKTGEDLYGYTFGSGTRLTVV.

The chain has TRBV5-6 and TRBJ2-2; 7 bases agree with TRBD2. CDR1 and CDR2 from the germline V gene are SGHDT and YYEEEE. V was pared by 6 bases and J by 7 bases, with 9 bases of the junction left unmatched. This CDR3 is 14 amino acids long. The CDR3 DNA sequence: TGTGCCAGCATGTACGGTACGGGGGGCGGGGAGCTGTTTTTT. Its translation: CASMYGTGGGELFF.

DNA for the CDR3: TGTGCCATCACTGGAACGGGACAGCTTAATGAAAAACTGTTTTTT. Residues: CAITGTGQLNEKLFF. The chain has TRBV10-3 and TRBJ1-4; 7 bases match TRBD1. The germline V gene has CDR1 ENHRY and CDR2 SYGVKD. J was trimmed by 4 bases and V by 7 bases; bases with no gene match: 9. The CDR3 has 15 residues.

The rearrangement joins TRBV13 to TRBJ1-1; 7 bases match TRBD1. The V gene end was trimmed by 6 bases and the J gene end by 2 bases; junction bases not matched to a gene: 3. This CDR3 has 13 residues. Germline V gene lookup returns CDR1 PRHDT and CDR2 FYEKMQ (reference sequence). CDR3 region: CASRPGGNTEAFF. CDR3 coding DNA: TGTGCCAGCAGACCAGGGGGAAACACTGAAGCTTTCTTT.